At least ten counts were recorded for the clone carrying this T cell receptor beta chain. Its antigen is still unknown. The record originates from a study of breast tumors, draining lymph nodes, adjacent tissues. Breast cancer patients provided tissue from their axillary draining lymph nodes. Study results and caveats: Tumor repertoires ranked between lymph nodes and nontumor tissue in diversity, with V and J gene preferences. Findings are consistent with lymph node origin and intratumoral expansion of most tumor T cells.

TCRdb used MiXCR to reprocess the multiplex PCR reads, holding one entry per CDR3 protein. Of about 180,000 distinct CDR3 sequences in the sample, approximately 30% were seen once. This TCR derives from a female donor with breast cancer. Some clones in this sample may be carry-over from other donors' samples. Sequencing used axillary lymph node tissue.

CDR3 loop: CASSLDRQGLYGYTF. The CDR3 DNA is TGTGCCAGCAGCTTAGATCGACAGGGCTTATATGGCTACACCTTC. This chain joins TRBV11-3 and TRBJ1-2, with 7 positions matching TRBD1. Germline CDR1 and CDR2: SGHNT and YENEEA. This CDR3 is built from 15 residues. Germline trimming cut 0 bases from V and 5 bases from J; bases unmatched to any gene: 6.